The 20 T cell receptor beta chains given below trace back to one sample, sequenced in a study of neoadjuvant anti-PD-1 for oral cavity cancer. Repertoires were generated with immunoSEQ multiplex PCR, while TCRdb's copy carries only in-frame clones and drops some. In the table there are about 14,000 clones, about 70% of which are singletons. The starting material was PBMCs, obtained before nivolumab (anti-PD-1) treatment. The receptors come from a person aged 35 to 85 with oral cavity squamous cell carcinoma.

This chain's CDR3 is CASSPRVTYNEQFF. In DNA form, the CDR3 reads TGTGCCAGCAGTCCAAGGGTCACCTACAATGAGCAGTTCTTC. The chain has TRBV6-6 and TRBJ2-1; D is ambiguous. The germline V gene encodes CDR1 MNHNY and CDR2 SVGAGI (reference sequence). V lost 5 bases to trimming and J lost 2 bases, with 10 bases between them. The CDR3 has 14 amino acids.

This rearrangement joins TRBV7-2 to TRBJ2-5, with 11 bases identical to TRBD2. This CDR3 spans 17 amino acids. J was trimmed by 5 bases and V by 1 base; bases with no gene match: 9. CDR1 and CDR2 (germline): SGHTA, FQGNSA. CDR3 sequence: CASSLGSLAGGGETQYF. The CDR3 nucleotides read TGTGCCAGCAGCTTAGGGAGTCTAGCGGGAGGAGGTGAGACCCAGTACTTC. Combining the CDR3 with reference TRBV7-2 and TRBJ2-5 gives the whole variable domain GAGVSQSPSNKVTEKGKDVELRCDPISGHTALYWYRQSLGQGLEFLIYFQGNSAPDKSGLPSDRFSAERTGGSVSTLTIQRTQQEDSAVYLCASSLGSLAGGGETQYFGPGTRLLVL.

The chain combines TRBV7-8 with TRBJ2-6; TRBD1 is a possible D gene (5 bases). Per the germline V gene, CDR1 is SGHVS and CDR2 is FQNEAQ. The length of the CDR3 is 19 residues. Trimming left V 6 bases short and J 4 bases short, with 25 bases between. CDR3 sequence (DNA): TGTGCCAGCAGGTCCCGGGTCTGGGCGGCAGGGTCGGGGGCCAACGTCCTGACTTTC. Protein: CASRSRVWAAGSGANVLTF.

The chain carries TRBV5-1 and TRBJ1-2; TRBD1 might be the D (6 bases). The CDR3 is 14 residues long. V was shortened by 5 bases and J by 0 bases, with 11 bases between the two germline ends. Germline V lookup: CDR1 SGHRS, CDR2 YFSETQ. The CDR3 bases are TGCGCCAGCAGGCCTGGGACAACTAACTATGGCTACACCTTC. Its protein product is CASRPGTTNYGYTF.

The chain employs TRBV2 and TRBJ1-2; D perhaps matches TRBD1 (5 bases). Germline values: CDR1 SNHLY, CDR2 FYNNEI. This CDR3 comprises 16 residues. The V gene lost 5 bases and the J gene lost 8 bases, with 24 bases spanning the gap. CDR3 protein: CASSQGNRLEFLGYTF. CDR3 bases: TGTGCCAGCAGTCAGGGAAACAGGTTGGAGTTTCTGGGCTACACCTTC.

The chain links TRBV4-1 to TRBJ2-7, with D possibly being TRBD1 (7 bases). There are 14 residues in the CDR3. V was shortened by 3 bases and J by 6 bases, with 15 bases between the two germline ends. The V gene's germline CDR1 is MGHRA and CDR2 YSYEKL. The CDR3 DNA reads as TGCGCCAGCAGCCATGCCGGGACAGCGGGCGAGCAGTACTTC. Its protein is CASSHAGTAGEQYF.

CDR3 sequence (DNA): TGTGCCAGCAGCCCTGGGACAGGGGTTCGCGAGCAGTTCTTC. Translated, it gives CASSPGTGVREQFF. The rearrangement links TRBV5-4 to TRBJ2-1, with 10 bases identical to TRBD1. V lost 4 bases to trimming and J lost 10 bases; unmatched junction nucleotides: 8. This CDR3 comprises 14 residues. Germline assignment: CDR1 SGHNT and CDR2 YYREEE (reference sequence).

This chain joins TRBV5-6 and TRBJ2-4; 7 bases match TRBD1. V dropped 4 bases and J dropped 1; count of bases not matched to a gene: 8. Germline values: CDR1 SGHDT, CDR2 YYEEEE. The length of the CDR3 is 16 residues. Here the CDR3 reads CASSLQGMEAKNIQYF. The CDR3 DNA is TGTGCCAGCAGCCTACAGGGGATGGAGGCCAAAAACATTCAGTACTTC. Full variable domain (remainder filled in from reference TRBV5-6 and TRBJ2-4): DAGVTQSPTHLIKTRGQQVTLRCSPKSGHDTVSWYQQALGQGPQFIFQYYEEEERQRGNFPDRFSGHQFPNYSSELNVNALLLGDSALYLCASSLQGMEAKNIQYFGAGTRLSVL.

The V and J genes are TRBV9 and TRBJ2-1; D gene unclear. CDR1 and CDR2 from the germline V gene are SGDLS and YYNGEE. The V and J ends lost 4 bases and 0 bases respectively, with 11 bases between them. This CDR3 has 15 amino acids. The CDR3 loop is CASSLDLSSYNEQFF. As DNA, the CDR3 is TGTGCCAGCAGCCTCGACCTGAGCTCCTACAATGAGCAGTTCTTC.

The rearrangement joins TRBV7-2 to TRBJ1-5; a weak D match, TRBD1 (5 bases). Trimming took off 7 bases at V and 1 base at J, with 11 bases between the two ends. This CDR3 spans 14 amino acids. The V gene's germline CDR1 is SGHTA and CDR2 FQGNSA. The CDR3 sequence: CASTPGPSNQPQHF. The CDR3 nucleotides are TGTGCCAGCACCCCGGGACCGAGCAATCAGCCCCAGCATTTT. The full variable domain, in which reference TRBV7-2 and TRBJ1-5 provide the parts outside the CDR3, is GAGVSQSPSNKVTEKGKDVELRCDPISGHTALYWYRQSLGQGLEFLIYFQGNSAPDKSGLPSDRFSAERTGGSVSTLTIQRTQQEDSAVYLCASTPGPSNQPQHFGDGTRLSIL.

The chain is built from TRBV11-2 and TRBJ2-7; D is tentatively TRBD1 or TRBD2 (7 bases each). V was shortened by 8 bases and J by 7 bases, with 27 bases between the two germline ends. This CDR3 region has 16 residues. Germline V gives CDR1 SGHAT, CDR2 FQNNGV. For the CDR3, the DNA is TGTGCCAGCCGCCCGTGGGGGGGACAGATGGCGGGAGAGCAGTACTTC. This translates into CASRPWGGQMAGEQYF.

The rearrangement uses TRBV7-3 and TRBJ2-1, with TRBD2 as a possible D gene (6 bases). This CDR3 has 16 amino acids. Between the trimmed V and J ends, which lost 2 bases and 1 base, there was a span of 12 bases. Germline CDR1 and CDR2: SGHTA and FQGTGA. CDR3 sequence reads: CASSLAGLRSYNEQFF. CDR3 nucleotides: TGTGCCAGCAGCTTAGCGGGGCTGCGGTCCTACAATGAGCAGTTCTTC.

The V and J genes are TRBV30 and TRBJ1-3; perhaps TRBD1 as D (5 bases). The V gene lost 4 bases and the J gene lost 8 bases, with 24 bases spanning the gap. The germline CDR1 and CDR2 sequences are GTSNPN and SVGIG (reference sequence). The CDR3 contains 16 residues. The CDR3 is CAWTTMGRLRGHTIYF. Written as DNA, the CDR3 is TGTGCCTGGACGACTATGGGGCGTCTTAGGGGACACACCATATATTTT.

This clone was counted once. V is TRBV2 and J is TRBJ2-2; D gene ambiguous. V was clipped by 6 bases and J by 4 bases, with 12 bases between them. This CDR3 has 14 amino acids. Germline V lookup: CDR1 SNHLY, CDR2 FYNNEI. The CDR3 DNA follows: TGTGCCAGCAGCGCAACAGTAAGCACCGGGGAGCTGTTTTTT. This gives the protein CASSATVSTGELFF.

The sample holds one count of this clone. V usage is TRBV15 and J usage is TRBJ1-2; 11 bases agree with TRBD1. CDR3 length: 14 residues. CDR1 and CDR2 (germline): LNHNV, YYDKDF (reference sequence). Losses at the gene ends were 3 bases for V and 4 bases for J; bases not matched to a gene: 1. CDR3 loop: CATSRGTGGYGYTF. The CDR3 coding sequence is TGTGCCACCAGCAGGGGGACAGGGGGCTATGGCTACACCTTC.

The chain uses TRBV7-9 and TRBJ1-2, with a weak D call TRBD1 (6 bases). CDR1 is SEHNR, CDR2 FQNEAQ, per germline (reference sequence). The CDR3 is 13 amino acids. The ends were cut back, 4 bases at V and 7 bases at J, with 13 bases in the middle. The CDR3 DNA reads TGTGCCAGCAGCTACGAGCAGGGGCTTGGCTACACCTTC. Translating it yields CASSYEQGLGYTF.

V usage is TRBV13 and J usage is TRBJ1-4; the D is unclear. The ends were cut back, 0 bases at V and 10 bases at J, with 3 bases in the middle. CDR3 length: 11 residues. Germline CDR1 is PRHDT and CDR2 is FYEKMQ (reference sequence). The DNA of the CDR3 is TGTGCCAGCAGCTTAGGGGGAAAACTGTTTTTT. Its translation: CASSLGGKLFF.

This clone was found once. The chain carries TRBV6-5 and TRBJ1-1, with 9 positions matching TRBD1. The CDR3 length is 14 residues. Germline V gene data show CDR1 as MNHEY and CDR2 as SVGAGI. V lost 7 bases to trimming and J lost 7 bases; unmatched junction nucleotides: 10. CDR3 in DNA: TGTGCCAGCACTCAGGGACAGGGCCGAGATGAAGCTTTCTTT. Translation gives CASTQGQGRDEAFF.

The V and J genes are TRBV4-1 and TRBJ2-3; D is unclear. This CDR3 region has 14 residues. Trimming took 0 bases from V and 6 from J, leaving 10 bases between them. CDR1 MGHRA and CDR2 YSYEKL come from the germline V gene. CDR3 region: CASSQDRGSDTQYF. The CDR3 bases are TGCGCCAGCAGCCAAGACCGCGGCTCGGATACGCAGTATTTT.

The V and J genes are TRBV11-3 and TRBJ1-1, with a tentative D call TRBD1 (6 bases). Germline assignment: CDR1 SGHNT and CDR2 YENEEA. This CDR3 has 16 amino acids. Trimming took 5 bases from V and 0 from J, leaving 16 bases between them. The CDR3 spells CASSPRGGTMNTEAFF. As DNA, the CDR3 is TGTGCCAGCAGCCCGCGTGGGGGCACTATGAACACTGAAGCTTTCTTT.